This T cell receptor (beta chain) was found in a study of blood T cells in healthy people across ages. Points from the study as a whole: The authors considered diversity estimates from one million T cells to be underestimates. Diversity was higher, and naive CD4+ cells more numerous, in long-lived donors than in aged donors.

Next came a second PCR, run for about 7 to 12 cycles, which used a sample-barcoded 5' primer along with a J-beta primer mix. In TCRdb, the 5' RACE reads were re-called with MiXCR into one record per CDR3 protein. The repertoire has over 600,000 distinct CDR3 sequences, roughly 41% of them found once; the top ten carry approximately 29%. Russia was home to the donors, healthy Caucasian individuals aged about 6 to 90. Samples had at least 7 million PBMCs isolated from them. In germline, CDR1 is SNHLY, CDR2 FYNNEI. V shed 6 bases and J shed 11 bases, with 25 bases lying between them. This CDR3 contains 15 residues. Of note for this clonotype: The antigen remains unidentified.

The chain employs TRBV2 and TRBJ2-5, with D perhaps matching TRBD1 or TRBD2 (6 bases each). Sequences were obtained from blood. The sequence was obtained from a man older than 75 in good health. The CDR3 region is CASREGGPPSGEQYF. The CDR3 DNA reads TGTGCCAGCAGGGAGGGGGGCCCTCCGAGTGGTGAGCAGTACTTC.